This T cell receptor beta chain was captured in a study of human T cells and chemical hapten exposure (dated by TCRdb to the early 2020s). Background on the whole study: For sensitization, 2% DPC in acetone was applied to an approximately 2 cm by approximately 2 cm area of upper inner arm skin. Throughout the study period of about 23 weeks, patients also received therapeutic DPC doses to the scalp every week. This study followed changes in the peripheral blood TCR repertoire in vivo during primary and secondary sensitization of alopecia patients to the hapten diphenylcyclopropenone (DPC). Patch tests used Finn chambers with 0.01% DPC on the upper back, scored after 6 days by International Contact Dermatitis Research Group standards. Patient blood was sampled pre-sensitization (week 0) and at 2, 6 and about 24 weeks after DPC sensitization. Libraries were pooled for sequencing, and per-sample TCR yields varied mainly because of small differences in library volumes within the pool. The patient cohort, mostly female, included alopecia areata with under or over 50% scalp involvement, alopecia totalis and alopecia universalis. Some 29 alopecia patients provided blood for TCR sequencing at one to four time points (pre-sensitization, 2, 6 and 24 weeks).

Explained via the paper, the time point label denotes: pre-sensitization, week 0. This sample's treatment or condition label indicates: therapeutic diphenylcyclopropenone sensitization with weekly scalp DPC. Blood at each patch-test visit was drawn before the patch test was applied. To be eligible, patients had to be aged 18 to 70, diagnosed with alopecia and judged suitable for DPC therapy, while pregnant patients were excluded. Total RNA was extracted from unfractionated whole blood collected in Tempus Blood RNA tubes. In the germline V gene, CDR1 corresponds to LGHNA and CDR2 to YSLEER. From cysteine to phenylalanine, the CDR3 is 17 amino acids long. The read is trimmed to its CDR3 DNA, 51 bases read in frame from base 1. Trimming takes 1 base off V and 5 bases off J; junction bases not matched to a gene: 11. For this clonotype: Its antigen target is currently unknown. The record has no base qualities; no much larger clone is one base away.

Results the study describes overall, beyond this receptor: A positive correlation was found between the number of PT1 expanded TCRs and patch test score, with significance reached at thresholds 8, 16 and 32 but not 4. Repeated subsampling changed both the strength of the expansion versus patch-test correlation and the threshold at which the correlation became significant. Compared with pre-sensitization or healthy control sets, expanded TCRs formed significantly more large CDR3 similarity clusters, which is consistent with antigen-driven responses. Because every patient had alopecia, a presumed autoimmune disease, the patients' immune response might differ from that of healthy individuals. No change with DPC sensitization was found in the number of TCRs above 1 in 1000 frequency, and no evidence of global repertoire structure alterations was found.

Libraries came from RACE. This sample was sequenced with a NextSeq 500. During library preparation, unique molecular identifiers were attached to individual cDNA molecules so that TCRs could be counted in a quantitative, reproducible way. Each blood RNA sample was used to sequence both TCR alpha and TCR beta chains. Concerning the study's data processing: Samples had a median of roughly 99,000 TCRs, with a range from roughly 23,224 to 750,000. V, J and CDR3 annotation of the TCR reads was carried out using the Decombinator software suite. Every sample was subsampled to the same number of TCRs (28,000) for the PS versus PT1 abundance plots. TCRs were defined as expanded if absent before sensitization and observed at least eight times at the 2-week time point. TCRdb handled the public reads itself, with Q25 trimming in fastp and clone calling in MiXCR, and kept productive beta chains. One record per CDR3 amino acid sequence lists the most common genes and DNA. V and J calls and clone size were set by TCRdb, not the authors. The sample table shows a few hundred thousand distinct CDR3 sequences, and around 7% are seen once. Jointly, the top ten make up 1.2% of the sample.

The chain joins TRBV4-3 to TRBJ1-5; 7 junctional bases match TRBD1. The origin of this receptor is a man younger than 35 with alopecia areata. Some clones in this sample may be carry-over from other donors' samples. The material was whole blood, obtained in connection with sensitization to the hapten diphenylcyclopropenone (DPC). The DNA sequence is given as TGCGCCAGCAGCCAAGGAAGCAGGGGGTATACTGATCAGCCCCAGCATTTT. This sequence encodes CASSQGSRGYTDQPQHF.